This TCR beta chain was sequenced in a study of blood T cell repertoires in COVID-19. Overall study: Nucleic acid was either cDNA or gDNA, and it came from T cells, B-cell-depleted T cells, or PBMCs.

The repertoire was sequenced with immunoSEQ multiplex PCR; TCRdb's copy has only in-frame clones and lacks some. The data show some 80,000 clones, 79% seen once. V shed 7 bases and J 4 bases; nucleotides not matched to a gene: 4. The CDR3 length is 13 residues. Germline CDR1 is MNHEY and CDR2 is SVGAGI. The sequenced sample was peripheral blood. This sequence joins TRBV6-5 and TRBJ1-2; TRBD1 agrees at 9 bases. The TCR originated in an elderly woman with active or convalescent COVID-19. CDR3 residues: CASTPDRGYGYTF. For the CDR3, the DNA is TGTGCCAGCACCCCGGACAGGGGCTATGGCTACACCTTC.